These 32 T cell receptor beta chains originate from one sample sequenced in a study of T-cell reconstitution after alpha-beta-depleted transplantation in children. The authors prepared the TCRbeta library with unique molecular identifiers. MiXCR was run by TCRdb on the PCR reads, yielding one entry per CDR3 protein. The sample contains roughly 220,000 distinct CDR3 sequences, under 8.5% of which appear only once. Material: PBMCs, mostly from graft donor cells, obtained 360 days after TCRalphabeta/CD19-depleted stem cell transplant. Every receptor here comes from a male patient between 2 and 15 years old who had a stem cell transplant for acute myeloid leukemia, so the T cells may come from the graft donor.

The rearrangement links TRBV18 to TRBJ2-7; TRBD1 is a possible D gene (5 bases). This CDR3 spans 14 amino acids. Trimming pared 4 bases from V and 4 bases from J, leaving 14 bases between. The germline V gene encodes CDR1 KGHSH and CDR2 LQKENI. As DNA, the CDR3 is TGTGCCAGCTCACGAGGACGACAGAGATACGAGCAGTACTTC. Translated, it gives CASSRGRQRYEQYF.

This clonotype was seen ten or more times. CDR3 in DNA: TGTGCCAGCAGTTTTGGTGAAAAACTGTTTTTT. It is translated as CASSFGEKLFF. The chain combines TRBV12-3 or TRBV12-4 with TRBJ1-4; D uncertain. V gave up 3 bases and J gave up 7 bases, with 3 bases separating them. This CDR3 spans 11 amino acids.

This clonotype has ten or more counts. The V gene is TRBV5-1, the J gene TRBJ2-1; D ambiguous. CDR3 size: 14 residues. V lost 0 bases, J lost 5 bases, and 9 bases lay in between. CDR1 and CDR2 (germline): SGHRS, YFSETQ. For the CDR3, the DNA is TGCGCCAGCAGCTTGGAATGGGGAAACAATGAGCAGTTCTTC. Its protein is CASSLEWGNNEQFF.

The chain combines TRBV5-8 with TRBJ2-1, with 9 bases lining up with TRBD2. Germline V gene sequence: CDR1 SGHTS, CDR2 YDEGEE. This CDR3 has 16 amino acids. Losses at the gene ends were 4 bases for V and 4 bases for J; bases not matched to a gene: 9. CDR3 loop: CASSLSGSTSYNEQFF. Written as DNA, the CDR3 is TGTGCCAGCAGCCTTAGCGGGAGTACCTCATACAATGAGCAGTTCTTC.

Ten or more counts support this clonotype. Here the CDR3 DNA reads TGTGCCAGCAGTTTCTGGGTTTCAGATACGCAGTATTTT. This translates into CASSFWVSDTQYF. The chain has TRBV12-3 or TRBV12-4 and TRBJ2-3; D remains ambiguous. The length of the CDR3 is 13 residues. V lost 3 bases and J 4 bases, leaving 8 bases between the germline ends.

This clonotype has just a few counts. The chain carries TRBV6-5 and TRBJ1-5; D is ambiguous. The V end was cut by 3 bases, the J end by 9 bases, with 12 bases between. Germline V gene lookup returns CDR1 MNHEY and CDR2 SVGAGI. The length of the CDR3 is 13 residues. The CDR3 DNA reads TGTGCCAGCAGTTATGACCCTTACGGGCCCCAGCATTTT. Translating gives CASSYDPYGPQHF.

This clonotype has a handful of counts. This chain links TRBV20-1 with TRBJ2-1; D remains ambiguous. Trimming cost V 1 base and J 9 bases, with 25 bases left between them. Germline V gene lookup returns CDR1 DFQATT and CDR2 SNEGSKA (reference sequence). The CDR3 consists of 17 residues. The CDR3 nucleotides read TGCAGTGCTAGAGTTGCCCTACCGGCCCTCACCTGGGGTGAGCAGTTCTTC. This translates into CSARVALPALTWGEQFF.

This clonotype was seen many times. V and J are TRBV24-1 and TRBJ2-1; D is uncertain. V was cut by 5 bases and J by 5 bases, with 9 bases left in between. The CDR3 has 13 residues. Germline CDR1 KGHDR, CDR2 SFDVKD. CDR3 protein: CATSAPVNNEQFF. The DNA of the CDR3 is TGTGCCACCAGTGCCCCAGTCAACAATGAGCAGTTCTTC.

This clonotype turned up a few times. The CDR3 is CASSLGPWGNYEQYV. The CDR3 DNA reads TGCGCCAGCAGCTTGGGCCCTTGGGGGAACTACGAGCAGTACGTC. This chain joins TRBV5-1 and TRBJ2-7; D may match TRBD1 or TRBD2 (5 bases each). V was shortened by 0 bases and J by 3 bases, with 13 bases between the two germline ends. Germline CDR1 reads SGHRS; CDR2 reads YFSETQ. This CDR3 spans 15 amino acids.

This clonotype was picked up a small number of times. CDR3 nucleotides: TGTGCCAGCAGCCAAAGGGGAGCACCCCCTCATCAGCCCCAGCATTTT. Encoded protein: CASSQRGAPPHQPQHF. This sequence joins TRBV7-6 and TRBJ1-5, with D possibly TRBD1 on 5 matching bases. Germline CDR1 reads SGHVS; CDR2 reads FNYEAQ. The CDR3 is 16 amino acids. Trimming cost V 5 bases and J 5 bases, with 19 bases left between them.

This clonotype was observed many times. The CDR3 DNA sequence: TGTGCCATCAGTGATGGGGCCACAGATACGCAGTATTTT. Translation: CAISDGATDTQYF. This chain uses TRBV10-3 with TRBJ2-3; the D gene is possibly TRBD1 (5 bases). Trimming cost V 3 bases and J 2 bases, with 6 bases left between them. The CDR3 covers 13 residues. From germline, CDR1 is ENHRY and CDR2 SYGVKD.

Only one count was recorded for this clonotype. Here the CDR3 reads CASSLGPGEQYF. In nucleotides, the CDR3 is TGTGCCAGCAGCCTGGGGCCAGGCGAGCAGTACTTC. The V gene is TRBV12-3 or TRBV12-4, the J gene TRBJ2-7, with D perhaps matching TRBD1 (5 bases). The CDR3 is 12 residues long. V gave up 6 bases and J gave up 6 bases, with 12 bases separating them.

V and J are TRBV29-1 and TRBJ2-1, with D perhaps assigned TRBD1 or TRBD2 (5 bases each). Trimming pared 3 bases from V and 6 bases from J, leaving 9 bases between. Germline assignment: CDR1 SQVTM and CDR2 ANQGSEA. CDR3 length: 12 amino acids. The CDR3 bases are TGCAGCGTTGATCGGGACCCCAATGAGCAGTTCTTC. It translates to CSVDRDPNEQFF.

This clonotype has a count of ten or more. The CDR3 loop reads CASSLRASGDTDTQYF. The CDR3 nucleotides read TGCGCCAGCAGCTTGAGGGCTAGCGGGGATACAGATACGCAGTATTTT. This chain links TRBV5-1 with TRBJ2-3; 9 nucleotides match TRBD2. Germline V gene sequence: CDR1 SGHRS, CDR2 YFSETQ. The CDR3 spans 16 residues. J was trimmed by 3 bases and V by 1 base; bases with no gene match: 6.

CDR3 sequence: CAISESKVAGAFF. DNA for the CDR3: TGTGCCATCAGTGAGTCGAAGGTCGCGGGGGCTTTCTTT. The V call is TRBV10-3, the J call TRBJ1-1; no clear D gene. The V gene's germline CDR1 is ENHRY and CDR2 SYGVKD. V dropped 0 bases and J dropped 11 bases, with 13 bases sitting between them. The CDR3 length is 13 residues.

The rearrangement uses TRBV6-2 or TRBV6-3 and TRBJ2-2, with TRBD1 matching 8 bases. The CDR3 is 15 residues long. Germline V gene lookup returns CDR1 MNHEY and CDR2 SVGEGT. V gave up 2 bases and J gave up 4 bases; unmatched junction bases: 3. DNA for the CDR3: TGTGCCAGCAGTTACCCTGGACAGGGCACCGGGGAGCTGTTTTTT. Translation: CASSYPGQGTGELFF.

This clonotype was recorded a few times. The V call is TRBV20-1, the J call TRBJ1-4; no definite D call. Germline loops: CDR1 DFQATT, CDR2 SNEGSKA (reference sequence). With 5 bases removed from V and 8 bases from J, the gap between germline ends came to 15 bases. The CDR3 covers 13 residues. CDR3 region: CSAPVRGREKLFF. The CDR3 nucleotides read TGCAGTGCTCCGGTCAGAGGACGGGAAAAACTGTTTTTT.

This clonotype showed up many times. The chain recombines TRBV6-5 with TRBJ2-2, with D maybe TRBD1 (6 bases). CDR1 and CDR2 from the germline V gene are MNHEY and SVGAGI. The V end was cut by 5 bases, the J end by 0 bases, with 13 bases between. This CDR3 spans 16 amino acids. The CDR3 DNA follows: TGTGCCAGCAGTACGAGGACAGTTTCGAACACCGGGGAGCTGTTTTTT. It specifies CASSTRTVSNTGELFF.

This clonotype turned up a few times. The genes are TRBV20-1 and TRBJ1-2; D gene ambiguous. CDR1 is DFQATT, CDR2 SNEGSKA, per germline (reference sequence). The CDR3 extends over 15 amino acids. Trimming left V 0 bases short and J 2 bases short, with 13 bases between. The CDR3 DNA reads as TGCAGTGCTAGAGATACCCCGGACGGCAACTATGGCTACACCTTC. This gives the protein CSARDTPDGNYGYTF.

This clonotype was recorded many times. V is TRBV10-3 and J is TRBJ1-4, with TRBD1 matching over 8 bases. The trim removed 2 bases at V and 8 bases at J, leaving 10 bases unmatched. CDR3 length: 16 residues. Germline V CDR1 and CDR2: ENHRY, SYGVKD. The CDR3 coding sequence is TGTGCCATCAGTGAGGGGGACAGGCCTGACGAGGAAAAACTGTTTTTT. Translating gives CAISEGDRPDEEKLFF.

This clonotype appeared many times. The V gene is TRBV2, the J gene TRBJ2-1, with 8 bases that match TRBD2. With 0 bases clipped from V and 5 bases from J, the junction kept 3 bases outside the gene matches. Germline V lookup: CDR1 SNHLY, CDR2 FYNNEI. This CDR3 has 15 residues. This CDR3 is CASSEAGLENNEQFF. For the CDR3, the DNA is TGTGCCAGCAGTGAAGCGGGACTAGAAAACAATGAGCAGTTCTTC.

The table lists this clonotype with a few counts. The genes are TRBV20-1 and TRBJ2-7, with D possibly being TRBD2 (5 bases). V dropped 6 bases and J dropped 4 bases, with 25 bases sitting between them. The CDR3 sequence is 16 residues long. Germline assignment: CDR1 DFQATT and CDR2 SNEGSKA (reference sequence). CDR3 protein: CSALYDGGRLDYEQYF. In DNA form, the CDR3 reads TGCAGTGCCCTCTACGATGGTGGGAGATTGGATTACGAGCAGTACTTC.

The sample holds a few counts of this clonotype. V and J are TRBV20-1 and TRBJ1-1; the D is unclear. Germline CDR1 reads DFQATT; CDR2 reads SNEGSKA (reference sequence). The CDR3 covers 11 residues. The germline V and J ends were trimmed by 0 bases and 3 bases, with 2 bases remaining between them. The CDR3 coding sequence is TGCAGTGCTAGAGAGGACACTGAAGCTTTCTTT. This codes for CSAREDTEAFF.

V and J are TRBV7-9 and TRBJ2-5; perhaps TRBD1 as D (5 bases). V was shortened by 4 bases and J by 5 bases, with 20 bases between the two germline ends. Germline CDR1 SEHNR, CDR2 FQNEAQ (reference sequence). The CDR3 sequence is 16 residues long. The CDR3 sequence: CASSSILTPAGETQYF. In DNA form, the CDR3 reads TGTGCCAGCAGCTCAATCCTGACCCCGGCAGGGGAGACCCAGTACTTC.

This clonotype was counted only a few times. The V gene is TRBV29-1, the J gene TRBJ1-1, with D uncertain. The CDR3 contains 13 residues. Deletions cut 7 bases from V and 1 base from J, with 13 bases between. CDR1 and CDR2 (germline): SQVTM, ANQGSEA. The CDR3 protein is CSADKVQNTEAFF. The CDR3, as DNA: TGCAGCGCTGACAAGGTCCAGAACACTGAAGCTTTCTTT.

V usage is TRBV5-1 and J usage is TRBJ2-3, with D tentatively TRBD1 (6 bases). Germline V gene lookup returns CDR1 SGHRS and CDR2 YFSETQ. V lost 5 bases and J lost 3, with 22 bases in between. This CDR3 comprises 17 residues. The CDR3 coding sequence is TGCGCCAGCAGAAGTTTCAATAAAGCGAGGGGGACAGATACGCAGTATTTT. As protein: CASRSFNKARGTDTQYF.

CDR3 nucleotides: TGCAGCGTTGTCCAGCGGGGGGGCTTCACTGAGCAGTTCTTC. The encoded protein is CSVVQRGGFTEQFF. This sequence joins TRBV29-1 and TRBJ2-1; 10 bases align to TRBD2. The CDR3 extends over 14 amino acids. Trimming took 4 bases from V and 9 from J; bases not matched to a gene: 9. Per germline, CDR1 SQVTM and CDR2 ANQGSEA.

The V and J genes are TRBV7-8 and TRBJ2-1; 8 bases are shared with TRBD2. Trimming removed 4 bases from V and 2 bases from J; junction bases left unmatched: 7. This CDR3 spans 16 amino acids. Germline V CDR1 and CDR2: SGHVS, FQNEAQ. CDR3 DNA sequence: TGTGCCAGCAGCTCAGGGGCGGGGGGTACCTACAATGAGCAGTTCTTC. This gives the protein CASSSGAGGTYNEQFF.

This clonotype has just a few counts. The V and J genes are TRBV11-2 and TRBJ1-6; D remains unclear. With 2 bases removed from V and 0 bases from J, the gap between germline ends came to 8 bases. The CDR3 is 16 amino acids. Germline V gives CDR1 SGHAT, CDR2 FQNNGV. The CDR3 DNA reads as TGTGCCAGCAGCTTACTACCTCCCTCCTATAATTCACCCCTCCACTTT. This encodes CASSLLPPSYNSPLHF.

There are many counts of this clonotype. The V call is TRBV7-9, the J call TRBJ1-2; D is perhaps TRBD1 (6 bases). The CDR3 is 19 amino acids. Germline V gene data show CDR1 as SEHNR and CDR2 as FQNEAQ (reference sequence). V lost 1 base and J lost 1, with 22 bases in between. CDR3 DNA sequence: TGTGCCAGCAGCTTAGTCAGGACAGACACCTATAATGATAACTATGGCTACACCTTC. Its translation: CASSLVRTDTYNDNYGYTF.

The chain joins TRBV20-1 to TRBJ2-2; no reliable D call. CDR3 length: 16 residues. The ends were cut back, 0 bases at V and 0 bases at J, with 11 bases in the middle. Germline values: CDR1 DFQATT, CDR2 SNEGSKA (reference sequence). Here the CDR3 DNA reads TGCAGTGCTAGAGACAGTAGGACGGCGAACACCGGGGAGCTGTTTTTT. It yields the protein CSARDSRTANTGELFF.

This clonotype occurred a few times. The CDR3 protein is CASIRNTEAFF. DNA of the CDR3: TGTGCCAGCATCCGAAACACTGAAGCTTTCTTT. The V and J genes are TRBV12-3 or TRBV12-4 and TRBJ1-1, with unresolved D. V dropped 7 bases and J dropped 2 bases, with 5 bases sitting between them. The CDR3 sequence is 11 residues long.